The clone carrying this TCR beta chain was seen just once. Its antigen is unknown. These data originate in a study of cytomegalovirus exposure and HLA in healthy donors. This CDR3 is built from 15 residues. V lost 0 bases and J 7 bases, leaving 12 bases between the germline ends. Germline V gene sequence: CDR1 MNHNS, CDR2 SASEGT. Primers included in the PCR were 60 Vbeta and 13 Jbeta primers. Sequencing was performed with immunoSEQ multiplex PCR; in TCRdb, only in-frame clones are kept and a portion is missing. The table records some 200,000 clones, around 80% of them present only once. General observations from the study: The number of N-insertions in an Asian-associated ancestry cluster was reportedly below the approximately 700-donor mean in a later analysis. Common viral pathogens seemed to be connected with several of the most significant clusters, according to a later analysis.

The clonotype comes from a young woman in good health and CMV-seronegative. J is TRBJ2-2 and V is TRBV6-1; a weak D match, TRBD2 (6 bases). Sequencing was carried out using PBMCs. The CDR3 here is CASSEAVASVGELFF. The CDR3 coding sequence is TGTGCCAGCAGTGAAGCGGTCGCTAGCGTCGGGGAGCTGTTTTTT.